The T cell receptor (beta chain) described here comes from a study of blood T cell repertoires in COVID-19. The data were produced by immunoSEQ multiplex PCR, yet TCRdb's version contains in-frame clones alone and is incomplete. Here the sample spans hundreds of thousands of clones, approximately 90% being singletons. The clonotype was recovered from a young man who had recovered from COVID-19. The sequenced sample consisted of PBMCs or T cells enriched from blood (not recorded which).

DNA for the CDR3: TGTGCCAGCAGTTTCTGGCGGGGGGAGCTGGGGAACACTGAAGCTTTCTTT. This sequence encodes CASSFWRGELGNTEAFF. The rearrangement links TRBV27 to TRBJ1-1, with TRBD1 as a possible D gene (5 bases). Germline loops: CDR1 MNHEY, CDR2 SMNVEV (reference sequence). With 3 bases removed from V and 1 base from J, the gap between germline ends came to 18 bases. The CDR3 has 17 amino acids.